This T cell receptor beta chain was recovered during a study of shared clonotypes between healthy human individuals. Terminally differentiated effector memory CD45RA+ cells were left out of the naive CD8 fraction, which was CD45RO-negative and positively selected for CCR7. Only in-frame clones appear in the TCRdb table, and some are missing; sequencing was by immunoSEQ multiplex PCR. Among about 1.9 million clones, about 93% were seen once, and the ten largest hold around 1.7%. The sample taken for sequencing was naive CD8+ T cells from PBMCs. The sequence derives from a man younger than 30 in good health. Some clones in this sample may be carry-over from other donors' samples.

The CDR3 DNA sequence: TGCGCCAGCAGCCAAGATGGGGGCCCCGCTTACTACAATGAGCAGTTCTTC. Translated: CASSQDGGPAYYNEQFF. The chain combines TRBV4-3 with TRBJ2-1; D might be TRBD1 (6 bases). Germline CDR1 reads LGHNA; CDR2 reads YSLEER. Trimming cost V 0 bases and J 3 bases, with 15 bases left between them. This CDR3 comprises 17 residues.